The 11 T cell receptor beta chains in this list originate from one sample, sequenced in a study of blood T cell repertoires in COVID-19. Sequenced by immunoSEQ multiplex PCR; TCRdb stores in-frame clones only, minus some. In the table there are about 380,000 clones, about 89% of which are singletons. The sample was PBMCs or T cells enriched from blood (not recorded which). These receptors originate from a man between 25 and 39 years old who had recovered from COVID-19.

The chain has TRBV19 and TRBJ1-1; D gene uncertain. This CDR3 contains 14 residues. Germline V gene sequence: CDR1 LNHDA, CDR2 SQIVND (reference sequence). V gave up 1 base and J gave up 4 bases, with 10 bases separating them. The CDR3 sequence is CASSIGSLPTEAFF. The CDR3 bases are TGTGCCAGTAGTATAGGGAGCCTTCCCACTGAAGCTTTCTTT. The full variable domain, completed using reference TRBV19 and TRBJ1-1, is DGGITQSPKYLFRKEGQNVTLSCEQNLNHDAMYWYRQDPGQGLRLIYYSQIVNDFQKGDIAEGYSVSREKKESFPLTVTSAQKNPTAFYLCASSIGSLPTEAFFGQGTRLTVV.

V usage is TRBV30 and J usage is TRBJ2-1, with 9 bases aligning to TRBD2. CDR3 length equals 14 residues. Trimming cost V 2 bases and J 12 bases; bases outside gene matches: 11. Germline V gene lookup returns CDR1 GTSNPN and CDR2 SVGIG (reference sequence). The CDR3 region has the DNA TGTGCCTGGAGTCCAGGCGGGGGGGCCCCGGGGCAGTTCTTC. Protein sequence: CAWSPGGGAPGQFF.

V is TRBV7-2 and J is TRBJ2-2, with 8 bases fitting TRBD1. J was trimmed by 5 bases and V by 6 bases; bases with no gene match: 11. The CDR3 covers 16 residues. Germline V lookup: CDR1 SGHTA, CDR2 FQGNSA. CDR3: CASSTRDRWGTGELFF. The CDR3 DNA reads as TGTGCCAGCAGTACCCGGGACAGGTGGGGTACCGGGGAGCTGTTTTTT.

In its sample, this clone was seen a few times. V gene TRBV15 combines with J gene TRBJ1-1, with D possibly being TRBD1 (5 bases). Germline CDR1 is LNHNV and CDR2 is YYDKDF (reference sequence). The CDR3 runs to 17 residues. Deletions cut 0 bases from V and 1 base from J, with 15 bases between. The CDR3 DNA reads TGTGCCACCAGCAGAGAGGTGTGGAGGGGCCCGAACACTGAAGCTTTCTTT. Encoded protein: CATSREVWRGPNTEAFF.

The chain combines TRBV30 with TRBJ1-4, with 9 nucleotides matching TRBD1. The CDR3 has 16 amino acids. With 3 bases clipped from V and 0 bases from J, the junction kept 5 bases outside the gene matches. Germline assignment: CDR1 GTSNPN and CDR2 SVGIG (reference sequence). The CDR3 region has the DNA TGTGCCTGGAGGGGGACAGGGCCACCAACTAATGAAAAACTGTTTTTT. Amino acids: CAWRGTGPPTNEKLFF.

The chain joins TRBV4-2 to TRBJ2-1, with 7 bases fitting TRBD2. V shed 0 bases, J shed 12 bases, and the junction held 5 bases outside the gene matches. Germline V gene sequence: CDR1 LGHNA, CDR2 YNFKEQ. The CDR3 is 13 amino acids. This chain's CDR3 is CASSQDRGGGQFF. CDR3 DNA sequence: TGTGCCAGCAGCCAAGATCGGGGCGGGGGGCAGTTCTTC.

The J gene is TRBJ1-2, the V gene TRBV30; 8 bases are shared with TRBD1. The CDR3 extends over 14 amino acids. The J segment lost 3 bases and the V segment lost 2 bases, leaving 5 bases of the junction unmatched. Germline loops: CDR1 GTSNPN, CDR2 SVGIG (reference sequence). This CDR3 is CAWSPGQAYYGYTF. For the CDR3, the DNA is TGTGCCTGGAGTCCGGGACAGGCCTACTATGGCTACACCTTC.

The chain combines TRBV5-4 with TRBJ2-1, with 13 positions matching TRBD2. The CDR3 is 18 residues long. The V gene's germline CDR1 is SGHNT and CDR2 YYREEE (reference sequence). Trimming removed 4 bases from V and 1 base from J; junction bases left unmatched: 8. DNA for the CDR3: TGTGCCAGCAGCCCGAGGACTAGCGGGGGCAATTCCTACAATGAGCAGTTCTTC. Translating it yields CASSPRTSGGNSYNEQFF. The whole variable domain, remainder taken from reference TRBV5-4 and TRBJ2-1, is ETGVTQSPTHLIKTRGQQVTLRCSSQSGHNTVSWYQQALGQGPQFIFQYYREEENGRGNFPPRFSGLQFPNYSSELNVNALELDDSALYLCASSPRTSGGNSYNEQFFGPGTRLTVL.

The J gene is TRBJ1-2, the V gene TRBV4-3; D unresolved. The CDR3 consists of 13 residues. Trimming cost V 4 bases and J 4 bases, with 10 bases left between them. Germline CDR1 LGHNA, CDR2 YSLEER. DNA for the CDR3: TGCGCCAGCAGCCCGGGGTCACCCTATGGCTACACCTTC. Amino acids: CASSPGSPYGYTF.

V is TRBV3-1 (or the pseudogene TRBV3-2) and J is TRBJ2-3; D is undetermined. V shed 4 bases and J shed 4 bases, with 9 bases lying between them. The CDR3 is 13 residues long. Germline V gene sequence: CDR1 LGHDT, CDR2 YNNKEL (reference sequence). CDR3 in DNA: TGTGCCAGCAGCCCTCGTCAGGCAGATACGCAGTATTTT. Amino acids: CASSPRQADTQYF.

The CDR3 nucleotides read TGCGCCAGCAGATTCGACATTCTCTACGAGCAGTACTTC. As protein: CASRFDILYEQYF. The chain carries TRBV5-1 and TRBJ2-7; D unclear. Per the germline V gene, CDR1 is SGHRS and CDR2 is YFSETQ. The ends were cut back, 5 bases at V and 3 bases at J, with 12 bases in the middle. The length of the CDR3 is 13 residues.